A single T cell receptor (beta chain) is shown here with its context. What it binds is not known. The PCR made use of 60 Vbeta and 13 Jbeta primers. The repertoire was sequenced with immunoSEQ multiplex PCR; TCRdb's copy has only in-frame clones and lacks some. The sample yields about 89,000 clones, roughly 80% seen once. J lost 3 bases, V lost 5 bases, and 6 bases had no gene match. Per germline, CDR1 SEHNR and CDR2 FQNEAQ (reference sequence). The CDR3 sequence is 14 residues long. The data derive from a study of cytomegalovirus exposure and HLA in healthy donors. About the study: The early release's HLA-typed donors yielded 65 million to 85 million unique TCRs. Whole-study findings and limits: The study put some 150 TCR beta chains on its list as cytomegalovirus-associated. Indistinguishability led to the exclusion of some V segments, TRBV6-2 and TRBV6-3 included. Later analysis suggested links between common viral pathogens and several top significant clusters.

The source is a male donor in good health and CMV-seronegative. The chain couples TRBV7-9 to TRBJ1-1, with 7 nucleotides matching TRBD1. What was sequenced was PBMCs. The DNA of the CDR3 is TGTGCCAGCAGCCCCCAGGGGGTGGACACTGAAGCTTTCTTT. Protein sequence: CASSPQGVDTEAFF.